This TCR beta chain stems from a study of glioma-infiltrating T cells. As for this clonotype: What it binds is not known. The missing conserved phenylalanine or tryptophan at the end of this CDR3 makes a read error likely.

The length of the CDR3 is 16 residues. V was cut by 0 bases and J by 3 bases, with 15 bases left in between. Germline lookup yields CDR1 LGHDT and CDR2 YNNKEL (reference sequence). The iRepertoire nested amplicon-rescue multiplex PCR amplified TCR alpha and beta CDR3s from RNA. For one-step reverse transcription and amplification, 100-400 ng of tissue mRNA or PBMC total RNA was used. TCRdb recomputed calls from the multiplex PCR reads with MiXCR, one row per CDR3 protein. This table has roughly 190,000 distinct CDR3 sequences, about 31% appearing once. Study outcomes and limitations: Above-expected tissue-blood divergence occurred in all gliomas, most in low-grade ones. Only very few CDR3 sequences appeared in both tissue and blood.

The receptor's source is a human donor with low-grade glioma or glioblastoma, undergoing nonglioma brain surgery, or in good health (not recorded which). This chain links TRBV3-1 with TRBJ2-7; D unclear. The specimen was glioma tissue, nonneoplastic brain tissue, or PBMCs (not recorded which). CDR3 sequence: CASSQDGKGSRYEQYY. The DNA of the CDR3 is TGTGCCAGCAGCCAAGATGGCAAGGGCTCCCGCTACGAGCAGTACTAC.